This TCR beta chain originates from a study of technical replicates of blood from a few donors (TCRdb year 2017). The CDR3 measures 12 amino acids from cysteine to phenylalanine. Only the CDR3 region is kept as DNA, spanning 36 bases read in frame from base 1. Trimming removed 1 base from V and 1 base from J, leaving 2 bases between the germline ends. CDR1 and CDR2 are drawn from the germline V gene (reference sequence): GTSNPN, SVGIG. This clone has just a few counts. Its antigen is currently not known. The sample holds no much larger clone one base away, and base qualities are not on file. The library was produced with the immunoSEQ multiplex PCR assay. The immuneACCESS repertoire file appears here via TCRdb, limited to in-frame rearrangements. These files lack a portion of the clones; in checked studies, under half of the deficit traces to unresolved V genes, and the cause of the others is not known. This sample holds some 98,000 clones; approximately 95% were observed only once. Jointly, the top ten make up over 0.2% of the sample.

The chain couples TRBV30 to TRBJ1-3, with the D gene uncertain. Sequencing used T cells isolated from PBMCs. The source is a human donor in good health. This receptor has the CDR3 CAWSASGNTIYF. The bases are TGTGCCTGGAGTGCATCTGGAAACACCATATATTTT.